This TCR beta chain appears in the sequencing data of a study of patients and donors after allogeneic stem cell transplantation. TCRdb reanalysed the RT-PCR reads using MiXCR and keeps one entry per CDR3 protein. The table shows more than 850,000 distinct CDR3 sequences, with over 15% occurring only once. The origin of this receptor is a human donor who was either an allogeneic HSCT recipient or a stem cell or donor lymphocyte infusion donor (not recorded which). It is not recorded whose cells these are; they may come from a transplant donor. The sequenced material came from blood, either unsorted or a sorted T cell fraction (not recorded which).

The CDR3 loop is CASRQLAGVGETQYF. CDR3 in DNA: TGTGCCAGCAGACAACTAGCGGGGGTTGGAGAGACCCAGTACTTC. V gene TRBV6-1 combines with J gene TRBJ2-5; 11 bases map to TRBD2. CDR1 and CDR2 (germline): MNHNS, SASEGT. The CDR3 extends over 15 amino acids. Trimming took 6 bases from V and 4 from J; bases not matched to a gene: 7.